Given below is one T cell receptor (beta chain) in context. The V end lost 7 bases, the J end lost 1 base, and 10 bases lay between the germline ends. Germline V gene lookup returns CDR1 SGHTA and CDR2 FQGTGA. The CDR3 has 14 amino acids. Via MiXCR, TCRdb re-called the PCR reads, giving one row per CDR3 protein. The repertoire has under 20,000 distinct CDR3 sequences, 40% of them found once; the top ten carry 6.8%. The entry originates in a study of tumor-infiltrating lymphocytes in oesophageal squamous cell carcinoma. Input material: blood. V and J are TRBV7-3 and TRBJ2-2; D unclear. The TCR was taken from a male donor with esophageal squamous cell carcinoma. CDR3 DNA: TGTGCCAGCAAGGAGACTCAGAACACCGGGGAGCTGTTTTTT. Encoded protein: CASKETQNTGELFF.